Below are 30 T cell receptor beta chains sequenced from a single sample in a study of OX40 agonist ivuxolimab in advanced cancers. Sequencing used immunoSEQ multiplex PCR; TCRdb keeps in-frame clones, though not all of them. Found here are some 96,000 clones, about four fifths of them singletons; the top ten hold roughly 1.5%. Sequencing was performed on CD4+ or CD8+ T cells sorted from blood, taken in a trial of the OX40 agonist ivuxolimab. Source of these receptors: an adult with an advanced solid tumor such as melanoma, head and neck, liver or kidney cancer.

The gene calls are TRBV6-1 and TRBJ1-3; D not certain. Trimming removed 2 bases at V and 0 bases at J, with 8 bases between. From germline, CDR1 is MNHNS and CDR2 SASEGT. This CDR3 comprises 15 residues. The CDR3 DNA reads TGTGCCAGCAGTGAACGGAGCTTCTCTGGAAACACCATATATTTT. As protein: CASSERSFSGNTIYF.

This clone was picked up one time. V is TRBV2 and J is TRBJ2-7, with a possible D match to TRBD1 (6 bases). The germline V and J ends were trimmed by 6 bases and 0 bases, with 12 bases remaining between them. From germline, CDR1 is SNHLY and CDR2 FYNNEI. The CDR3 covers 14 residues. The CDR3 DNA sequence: TGTGCCAGCAGGCGCCAGGGGCCCTCCTACGAGCAGTACTTC. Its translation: CASRRQGPSYEQYF.

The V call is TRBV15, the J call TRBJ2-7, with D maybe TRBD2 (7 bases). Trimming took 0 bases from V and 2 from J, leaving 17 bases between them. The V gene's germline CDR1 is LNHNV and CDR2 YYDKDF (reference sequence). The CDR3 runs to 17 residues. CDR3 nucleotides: TGTGCCACCAGCAGAGATCCCGTCGGGGGGCCGGCCTACGAGCAGTACTTC. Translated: CATSRDPVGGPAYEQYF.

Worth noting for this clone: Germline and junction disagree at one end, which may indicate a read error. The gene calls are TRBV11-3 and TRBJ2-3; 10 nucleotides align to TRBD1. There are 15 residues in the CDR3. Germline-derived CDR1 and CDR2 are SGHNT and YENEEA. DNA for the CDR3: TGTGCCAGCAGCTCCGGACAGGGGGACACAGATGCGCAGTATTTT. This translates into CASSSGQGDTDAQYF. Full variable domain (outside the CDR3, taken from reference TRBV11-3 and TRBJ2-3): EAGVVQSPRYKIIEKKQPVAFWCNPISGHNTLYWYLQNLGQGPELLIRYENEEAVDDSQLPKDRFSAERLKGVDSTLKIQPAELGDSAVYLCASSSGQGDTDAQYFGPGTRLTVL.

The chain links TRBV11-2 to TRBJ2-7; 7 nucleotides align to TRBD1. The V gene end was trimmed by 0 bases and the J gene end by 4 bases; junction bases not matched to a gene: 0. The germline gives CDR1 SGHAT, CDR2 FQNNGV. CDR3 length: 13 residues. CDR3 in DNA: TGTGCCAGCAGCTTAGAGGGACAGTACGAGCAGTACTTC. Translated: CASSLEGQYEQYF.

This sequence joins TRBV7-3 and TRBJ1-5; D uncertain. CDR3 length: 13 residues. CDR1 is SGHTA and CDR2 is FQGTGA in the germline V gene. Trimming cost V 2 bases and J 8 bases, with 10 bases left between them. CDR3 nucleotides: TGTGCCAGCAGCTTAGCGTTGTTGAAGCCCCAGCATTTT. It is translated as CASSLALLKPQHF.

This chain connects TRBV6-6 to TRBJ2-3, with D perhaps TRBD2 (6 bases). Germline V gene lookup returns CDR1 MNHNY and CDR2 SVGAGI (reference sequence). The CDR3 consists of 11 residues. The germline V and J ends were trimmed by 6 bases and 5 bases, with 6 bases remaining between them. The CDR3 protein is CASREGDTQYF. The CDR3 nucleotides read TGTGCCAGCAGGGAGGGAGATACGCAGTATTTT.

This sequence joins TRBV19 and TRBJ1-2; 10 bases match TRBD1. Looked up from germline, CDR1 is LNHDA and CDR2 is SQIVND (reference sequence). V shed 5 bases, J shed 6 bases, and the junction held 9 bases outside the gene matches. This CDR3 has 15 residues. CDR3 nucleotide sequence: TGTGCCAGTAGTGCCCAGACAGGGGGCGCGGATGGCTACACCTTC. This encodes CASSAQTGGADGYTF. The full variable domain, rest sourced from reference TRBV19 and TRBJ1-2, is DGGITQSPKYLFRKEGQNVTLSCEQNLNHDAMYWYRQDPGQGLRLIYYSQIVNDFQKGDIAEGYSVSREKKESFPLTVTSAQKNPTAFYLCASSAQTGGADGYTFGSGTRLTVV.

Here the CDR3 DNA reads TGTGCCAGCAGCTTAGTACGGGGAGACAACAATGAGCAGTTCTTC. Its protein is CASSLVRGDNNEQFF. This chain uses TRBV7-9 with TRBJ2-1; perhaps TRBD2 as D (5 bases). Germline values: CDR1 SEHNR, CDR2 FQNEAQ (reference sequence). Trimming removed 1 base at V and 5 bases at J, with 12 bases between. CDR3 size: 15 residues.

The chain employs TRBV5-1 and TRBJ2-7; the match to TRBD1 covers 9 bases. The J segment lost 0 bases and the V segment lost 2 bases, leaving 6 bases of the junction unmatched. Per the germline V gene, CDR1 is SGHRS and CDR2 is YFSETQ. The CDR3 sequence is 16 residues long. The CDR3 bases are TGCGCCAGCAGCTTAACCGGGACAGGGAGCTCCTACGAGCAGTACTTC. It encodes CASSLTGTGSSYEQYF. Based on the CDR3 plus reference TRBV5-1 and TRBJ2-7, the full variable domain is KAGVTQTPRYLIKTRGQQVTLSCSPISGHRSVSWYQQTPGQGLQFLFEYFSETQRNKGNFPGRFSGRQFSNSRSEMNVSTLELGDSALYLCASSLTGTGSSYEQYFGPGTRLTVT.

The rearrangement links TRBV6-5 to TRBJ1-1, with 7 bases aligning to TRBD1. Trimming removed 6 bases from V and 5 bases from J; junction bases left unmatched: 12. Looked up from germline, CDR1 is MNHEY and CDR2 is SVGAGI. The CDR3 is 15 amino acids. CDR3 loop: CASSGRTRGSTEAFF. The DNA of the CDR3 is TGTGCCAGCAGCGGAAGGACCAGGGGGTCTACTGAAGCTTTCTTT.

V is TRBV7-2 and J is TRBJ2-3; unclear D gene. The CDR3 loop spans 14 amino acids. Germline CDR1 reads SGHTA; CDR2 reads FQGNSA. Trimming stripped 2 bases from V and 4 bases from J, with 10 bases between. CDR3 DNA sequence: TGTGCCAGCAGCTTAAGTCCAGCCCCAGATACGCAGTATTTT. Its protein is CASSLSPAPDTQYF. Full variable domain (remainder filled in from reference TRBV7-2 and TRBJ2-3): GAGVSQSPSNKVTEKGKDVELRCDPISGHTALYWYRQSLGQGLEFLIYFQGNSAPDKSGLPSDRFSAERTGGSVSTLTIQRTQQEDSAVYLCASSLSPAPDTQYFGPGTRLTVL.

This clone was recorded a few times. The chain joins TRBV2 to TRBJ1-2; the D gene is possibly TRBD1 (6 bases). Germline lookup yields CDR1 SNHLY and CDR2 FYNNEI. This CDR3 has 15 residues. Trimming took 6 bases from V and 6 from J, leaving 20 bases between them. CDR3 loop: CASSPVGGTLDGYTF. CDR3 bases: TGTGCCAGCAGCCCAGTAGGGGGAACGCTCGATGGCTACACCTTC. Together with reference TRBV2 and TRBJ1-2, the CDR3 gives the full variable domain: EPEVTQTPSHQVTQMGQEVILRCVPISNHLYFYWYRQILGQKVEFLVSFYNNEISEKSEIFDDQFSVERPDGSNFTLKIRSTKLEDSAMYFCASSPVGGTLDGYTFGSGTRLTVV.

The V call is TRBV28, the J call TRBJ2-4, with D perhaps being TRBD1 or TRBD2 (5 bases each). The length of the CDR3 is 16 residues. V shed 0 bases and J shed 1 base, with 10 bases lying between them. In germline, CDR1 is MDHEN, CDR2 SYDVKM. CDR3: CASSLWGDGAKNIQYF. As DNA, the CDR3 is TGTGCCAGCAGTTTATGGGGGGATGGGGCCAAAAACATTCAGTACTTC.

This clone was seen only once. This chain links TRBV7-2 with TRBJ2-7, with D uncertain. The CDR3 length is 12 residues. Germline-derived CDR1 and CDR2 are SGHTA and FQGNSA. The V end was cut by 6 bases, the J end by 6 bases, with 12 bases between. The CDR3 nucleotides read TGTGCCAGCAGTAGTCGGCCTCGCGAGCAGTACTTC. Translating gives CASSSRPREQYF.

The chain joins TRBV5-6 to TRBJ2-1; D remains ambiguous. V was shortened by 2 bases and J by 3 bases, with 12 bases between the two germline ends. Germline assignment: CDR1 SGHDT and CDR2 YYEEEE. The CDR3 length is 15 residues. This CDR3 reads CASSFGLVGYNEQFF. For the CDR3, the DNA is TGTGCCAGCAGCTTTGGGCTAGTTGGCTACAATGAGCAGTTCTTC. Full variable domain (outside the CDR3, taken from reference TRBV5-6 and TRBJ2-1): DAGVTQSPTHLIKTRGQQVTLRCSPKSGHDTVSWYQQALGQGPQFIFQYYEEEERQRGNFPDRFSGHQFPNYSSELNVNALLLGDSALYLCASSFGLVGYNEQFFGPGTRLTVL.

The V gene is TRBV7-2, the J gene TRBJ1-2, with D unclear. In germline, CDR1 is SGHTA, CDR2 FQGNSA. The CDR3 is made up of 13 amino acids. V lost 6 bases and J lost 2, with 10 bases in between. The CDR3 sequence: CASSLPPNYGYTF. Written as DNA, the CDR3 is TGTGCCAGCAGTCTTCCCCCCAACTATGGCTACACCTTC.

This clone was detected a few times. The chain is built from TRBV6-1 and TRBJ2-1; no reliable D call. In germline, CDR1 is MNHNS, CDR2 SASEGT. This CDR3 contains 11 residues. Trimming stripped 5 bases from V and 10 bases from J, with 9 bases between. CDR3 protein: CASSPKQEQFF. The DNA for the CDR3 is TGTGCCAGCAGTCCCAAACAGGAGCAGTTCTTC.

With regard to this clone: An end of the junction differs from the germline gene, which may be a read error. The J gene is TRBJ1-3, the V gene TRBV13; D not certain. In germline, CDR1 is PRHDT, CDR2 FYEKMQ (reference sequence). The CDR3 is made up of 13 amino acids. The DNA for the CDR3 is TGTGCCAGCGGCTTAGTGGGGTATGGCACCATATATTTT. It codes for CASGLVGYGTIYF.

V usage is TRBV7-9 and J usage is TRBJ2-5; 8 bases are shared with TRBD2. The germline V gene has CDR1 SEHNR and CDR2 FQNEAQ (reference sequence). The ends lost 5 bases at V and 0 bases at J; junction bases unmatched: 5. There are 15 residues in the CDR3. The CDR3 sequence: CASSLLAENQETQYF. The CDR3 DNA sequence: TGTGCCAGCAGCCTACTAGCGGAGAACCAAGAGACCCAGTACTTC.

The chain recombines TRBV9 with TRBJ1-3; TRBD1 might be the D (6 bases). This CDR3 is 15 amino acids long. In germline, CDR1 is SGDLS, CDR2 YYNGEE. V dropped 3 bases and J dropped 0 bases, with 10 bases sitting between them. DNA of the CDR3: TGTGCCAGCAGCGCAACAGGGCCCTCTGGAAACACCATATATTTT. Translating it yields CASSATGPSGNTIYF.

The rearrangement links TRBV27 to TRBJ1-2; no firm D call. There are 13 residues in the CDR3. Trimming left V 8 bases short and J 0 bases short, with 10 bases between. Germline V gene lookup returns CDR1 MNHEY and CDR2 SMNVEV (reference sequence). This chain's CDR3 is CASGDRANYGYTF. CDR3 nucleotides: TGTGCCAGCGGTGACCGAGCTAACTATGGCTACACCTTC.

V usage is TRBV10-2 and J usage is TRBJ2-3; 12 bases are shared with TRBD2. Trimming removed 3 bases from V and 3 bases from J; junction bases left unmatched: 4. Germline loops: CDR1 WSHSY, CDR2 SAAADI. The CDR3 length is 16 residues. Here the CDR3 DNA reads TGCGCCAGCAGTGAACCCCTAGCGGGAGGGACAGATACGCAGTATTTT. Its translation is CASSEPLAGGTDTQYF.

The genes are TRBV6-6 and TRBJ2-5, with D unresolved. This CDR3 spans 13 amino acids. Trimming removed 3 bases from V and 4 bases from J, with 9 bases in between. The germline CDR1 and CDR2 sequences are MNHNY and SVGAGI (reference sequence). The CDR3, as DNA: TGTGCCAGCAGTTATGCCCCCGGAGAGACCCAGTACTTC. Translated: CASSYAPGETQYF.

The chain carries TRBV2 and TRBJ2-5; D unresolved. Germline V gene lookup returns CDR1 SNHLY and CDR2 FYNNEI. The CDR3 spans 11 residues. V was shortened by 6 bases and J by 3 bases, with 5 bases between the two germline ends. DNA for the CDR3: TGTGCCAGCAGGCGCGAAGAGACCCAGTACTTC. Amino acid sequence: CASRREETQYF.

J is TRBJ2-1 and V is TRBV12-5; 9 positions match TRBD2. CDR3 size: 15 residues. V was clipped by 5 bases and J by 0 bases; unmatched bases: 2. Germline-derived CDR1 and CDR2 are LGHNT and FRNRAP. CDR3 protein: CASGKLAGSYNEQFF. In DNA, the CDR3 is TGTGCTAGTGGTAAACTAGCGGGCTCCTACAATGAGCAGTTCTTC.

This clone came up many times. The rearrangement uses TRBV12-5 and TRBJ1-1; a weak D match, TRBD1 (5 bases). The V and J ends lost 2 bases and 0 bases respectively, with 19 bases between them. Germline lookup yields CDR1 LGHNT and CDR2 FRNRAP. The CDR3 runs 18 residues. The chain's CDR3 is CASGLTSPGRRMNTEAFF. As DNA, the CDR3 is TGTGCTAGTGGTTTGACCTCCCCGGGACGGAGAATGAACACTGAAGCTTTCTTT. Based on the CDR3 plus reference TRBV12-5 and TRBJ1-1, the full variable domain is DARVTQTPRHKVTEMGQEVTMRCQPILGHNTVFWYRQTMMQGLELLAYFRNRAPLDDSGMPKDRFSAEMPDATLATLKIQPSEPRDSAVYFCASGLTSPGRRMNTEAFFGQGTRLTVV.

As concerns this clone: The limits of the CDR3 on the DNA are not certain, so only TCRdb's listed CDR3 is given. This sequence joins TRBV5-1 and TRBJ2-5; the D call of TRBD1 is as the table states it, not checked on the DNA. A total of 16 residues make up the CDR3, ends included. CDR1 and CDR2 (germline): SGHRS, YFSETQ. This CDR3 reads CASSLEGQGFLETQYF.

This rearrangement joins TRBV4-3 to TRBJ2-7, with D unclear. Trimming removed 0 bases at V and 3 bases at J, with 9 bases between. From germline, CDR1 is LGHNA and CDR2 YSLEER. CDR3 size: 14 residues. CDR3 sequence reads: CASSQDLGGYEQYF. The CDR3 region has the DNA TGCGCCAGCAGCCAAGATTTGGGTGGCTACGAGCAGTACTTC.

The CDR3: CASSLGGLVNEQYF. The CDR3 DNA is TGCGCCAGCAGCTTGGGTGGACTAGTCAACGAGCAGTACTTC. The rearrangement uses TRBV5-1 and TRBJ2-7; 7 positions agree with TRBD2. The CDR3 sequence is 14 residues long. After removal of 0 bases from V and 5 bases from J, the junction contained 5 bases not matched to a gene. In germline, CDR1 is SGHRS, CDR2 YFSETQ. The full variable domain, rest sourced from reference TRBV5-1 and TRBJ2-7, is KAGVTQTPRYLIKTRGQQVTLSCSPISGHRSVSWYQQTPGQGLQFLFEYFSETQRNKGNFPGRFSGRQFSNSRSEMNVSTLELGDSALYLCASSLGGLVNEQYFGPGTRLTVT.